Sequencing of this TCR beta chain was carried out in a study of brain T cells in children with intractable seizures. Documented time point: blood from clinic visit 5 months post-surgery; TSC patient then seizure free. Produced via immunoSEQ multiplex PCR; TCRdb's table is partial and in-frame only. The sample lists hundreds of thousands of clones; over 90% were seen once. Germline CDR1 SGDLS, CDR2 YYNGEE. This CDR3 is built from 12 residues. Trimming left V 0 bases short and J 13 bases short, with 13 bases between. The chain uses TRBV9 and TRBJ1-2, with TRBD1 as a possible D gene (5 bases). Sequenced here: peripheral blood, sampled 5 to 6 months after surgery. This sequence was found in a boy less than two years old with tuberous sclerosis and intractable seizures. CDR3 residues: CASSVVKGPLTF. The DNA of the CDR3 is TGTGCCAGCAGCGTAGTAAAGGGGCCCCTCACCTTC.